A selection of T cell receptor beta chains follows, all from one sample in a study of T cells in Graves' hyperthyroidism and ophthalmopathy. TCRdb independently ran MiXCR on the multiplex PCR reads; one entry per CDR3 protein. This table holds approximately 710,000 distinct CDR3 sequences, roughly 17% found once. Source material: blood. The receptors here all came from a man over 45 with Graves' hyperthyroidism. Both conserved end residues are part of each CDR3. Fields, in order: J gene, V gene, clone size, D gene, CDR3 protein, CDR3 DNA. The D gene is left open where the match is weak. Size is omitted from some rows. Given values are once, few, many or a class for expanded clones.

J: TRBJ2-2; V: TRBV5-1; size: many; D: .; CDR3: CASSKEGGNMAGELFF; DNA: TGCGCCAGCAGCAAGGAAGGAGGGAATATGGCCGGGGAGCTGTTTTTT
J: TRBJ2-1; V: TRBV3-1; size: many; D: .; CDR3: CASSPAVPSYNEQFF; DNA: TGTGCCAGCAGCCCAGCGGTCCCCTCCTACAATGAGCAGTTCTTC
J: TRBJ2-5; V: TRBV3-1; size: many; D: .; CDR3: CASSQNGETQYF; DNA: TGTGCCAGCAGCCAAAATGGGGAGACCCAGTACTTC
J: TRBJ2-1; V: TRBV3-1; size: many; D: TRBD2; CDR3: CASSPLHGRAYNEQFF; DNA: TGTGCCAGCAGCCCTCTCCACGGGAGGGCCTACAATGAGCAGTTCTTC
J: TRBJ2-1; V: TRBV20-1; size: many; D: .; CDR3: CSANPRGGLSYNEQFF; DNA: TGCAGTGCTAACCCCAGGGGGGGACTCTCCTACAATGAGCAGTTCTTC
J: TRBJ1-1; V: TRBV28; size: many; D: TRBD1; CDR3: CASTVDRESTEAFF; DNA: TGTGCCAGCACTGTGGACAGGGAAAGCACTGAAGCTTTCTTT
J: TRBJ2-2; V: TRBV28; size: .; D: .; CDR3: CASSSGLGTGELFF; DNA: TGTGCCAGCAGTTCAGGCCTCGGCACCGGGGAGCTGTTTTTT
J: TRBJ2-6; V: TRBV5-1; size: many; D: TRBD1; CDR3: CASSLDRVGANVLTF; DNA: TGCGCCAGCAGCCTTGACAGGGTTGGGGCCAACGTCCTGACTTTC
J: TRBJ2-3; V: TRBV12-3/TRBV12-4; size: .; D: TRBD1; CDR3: CASRPGTGDTQYF; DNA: TGTGCCAGCAGGCCCGGGACAGGAGATACGCAGTATTTT
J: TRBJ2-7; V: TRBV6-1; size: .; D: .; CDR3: CASETQFPYEQYF; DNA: TGTGCCAGCGAAACGCAGTTTCCCTACGAGCAGTACTTC
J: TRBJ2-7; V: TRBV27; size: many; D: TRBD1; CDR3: CASSLRDRGVPYEQYF; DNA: TGTGCCAGCAGTTTACGGGACAGGGGGGTTCCCTACGAGCAGTACTTC
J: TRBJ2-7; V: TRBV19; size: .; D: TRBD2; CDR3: CASSNHLAGSYEQYF; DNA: TGTGCCAGTAGTAACCACCTAGCGGGTTCCTACGAGCAGTACTTC
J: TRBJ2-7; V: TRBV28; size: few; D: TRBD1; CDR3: CASSFWDRDYEQYF; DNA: TGTGCCAGCAGTTTCTGGGACAGGGATTACGAGCAGTACTTC
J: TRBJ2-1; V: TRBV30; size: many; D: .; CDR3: CACIPQGEQFF; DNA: TGTGCCTGCATCCCACAGGGTGAGCAGTTCTTC
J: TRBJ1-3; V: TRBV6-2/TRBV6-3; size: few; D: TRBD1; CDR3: CASSSRTGAGNTIYF; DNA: TGTGCCAGCAGTTCCCGGACAGGAGCAGGAAACACCATATATTTT
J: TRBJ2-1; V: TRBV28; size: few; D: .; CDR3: CAGSGGWVTYNEQFF; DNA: TGTGCCGGCAGTGGGGGCTGGGTCACCTACAATGAGCAGTTCTTC
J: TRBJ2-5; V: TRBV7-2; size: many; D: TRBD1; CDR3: CASSLATGGKETQYF; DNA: TGTGCCAGCAGCTTAGCGACAGGGGGCAAAGAGACCCAGTACTTC
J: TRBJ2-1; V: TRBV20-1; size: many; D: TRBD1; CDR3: CSAREGRGQGAREQFF; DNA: TGCAGTGCTAGGGAGGGGAGGGGACAGGGGGCTCGAGAGCAGTTCTTC
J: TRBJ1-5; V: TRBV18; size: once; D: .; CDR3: CASSPETNQPQHF; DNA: TGTGCCAGCTCACCCGAGACCAATCAGCCCCAGCATTTT
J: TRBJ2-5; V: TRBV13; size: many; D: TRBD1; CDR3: CASSDRDRGRETQYF; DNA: TGTGCCAGCAGCGACCGGGACAGGGGGCGGGAGACCCAGTACTTC
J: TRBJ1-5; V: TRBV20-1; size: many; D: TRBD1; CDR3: CSARQDRGSNQPQHF; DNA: TGCAGTGCTAGACAGGACAGGGGAAGCAATCAGCCCCAGCATTTT
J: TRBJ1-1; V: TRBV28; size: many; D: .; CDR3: CASSLRAAAYTEAFF; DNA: TGTGCCAGCAGTTTAAGGGCGGCCGCCTACACTGAAGCTTTCTTT
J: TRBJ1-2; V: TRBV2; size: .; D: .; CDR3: CASIAGSDGYTF; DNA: TGTGCCAGCATTGCAGGGTCCGATGGCTACACCTTC
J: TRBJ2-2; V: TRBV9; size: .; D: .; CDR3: CASSAEPTGELFF; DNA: TGTGCCAGCAGCGCCGAGCCCACCGGGGAGCTGTTTTTT
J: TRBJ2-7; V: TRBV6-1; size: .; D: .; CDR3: CASGEDPMSPYEQYF; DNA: TGTGCCAGCGGGGAGGACCCCATGAGCCCCTACGAGCAGTACTTC
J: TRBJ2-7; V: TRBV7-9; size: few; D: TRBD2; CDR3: CASSPPTSGTYEQYF; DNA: TGTGCCAGCAGCCCTCCAACTAGCGGGACCTACGAGCAGTACTTC
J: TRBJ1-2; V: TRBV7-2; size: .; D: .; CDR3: CASSLVNGRGYTF; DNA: TGTGCCAGCAGCTTAGTTAACGGCCGGGGCTACACCTTC
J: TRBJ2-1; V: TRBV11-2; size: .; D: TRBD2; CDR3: CASSFLVGTRDDEQFF; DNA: TGTGCCAGCAGCTTCCTGGTCGGGACTAGGGACGATGAGCAGTTCTTC
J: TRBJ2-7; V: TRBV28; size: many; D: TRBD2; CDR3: CASRPFMLTSVSYEQYF; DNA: TGTGCCAGCAGACCCTTTATGTTGACTAGCGTCTCCTACGAGCAGTACTTC
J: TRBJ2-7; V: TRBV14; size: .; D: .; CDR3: CASSQDGDSSYEQYF; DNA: TGTGCCAGCAGCCAAGATGGCGACAGCTCCTACGAGCAGTACTTC
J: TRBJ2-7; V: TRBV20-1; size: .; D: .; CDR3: CSAGTGSHYEQYF; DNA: TGCAGTGCTGGGACCGGGAGTCACTACGAGCAGTACTTC
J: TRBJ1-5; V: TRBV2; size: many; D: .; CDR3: CASEDIRGNQPQHF; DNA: TGTGCCAGCGAGGACATTAGGGGCAATCAGCCCCAGCATTTT
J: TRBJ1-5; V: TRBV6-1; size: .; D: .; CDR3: CASSEMGVSNQPQHF; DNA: TGTGCCAGCAGTGAGATGGGGGTAAGCAATCAGCCCCAGCATTTT
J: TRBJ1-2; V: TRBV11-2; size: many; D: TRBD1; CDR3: CASSSTGTDKSGYTF; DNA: TGTGCCAGCAGCTCCACCGGGACAGATAAATCGGGCTACACCTTC
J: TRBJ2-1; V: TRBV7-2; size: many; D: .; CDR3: CASSPRVSGEQFF; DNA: TGTGCCAGCAGCCCGCGGGTCTCGGGTGAGCAGTTCTTC
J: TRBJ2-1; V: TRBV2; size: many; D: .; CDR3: CASSAGIPRTTYNEQFF; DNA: TGTGCCAGCAGTGCCGGCATCCCTAGGACCACTTACAATGAGCAGTTCTTC
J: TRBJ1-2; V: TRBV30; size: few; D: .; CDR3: CAWSVEDLSSNYGYTF; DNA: TGTGCCTGGAGTGTCGAGGACCTCTCGTCCAACTATGGCTACACCTTC